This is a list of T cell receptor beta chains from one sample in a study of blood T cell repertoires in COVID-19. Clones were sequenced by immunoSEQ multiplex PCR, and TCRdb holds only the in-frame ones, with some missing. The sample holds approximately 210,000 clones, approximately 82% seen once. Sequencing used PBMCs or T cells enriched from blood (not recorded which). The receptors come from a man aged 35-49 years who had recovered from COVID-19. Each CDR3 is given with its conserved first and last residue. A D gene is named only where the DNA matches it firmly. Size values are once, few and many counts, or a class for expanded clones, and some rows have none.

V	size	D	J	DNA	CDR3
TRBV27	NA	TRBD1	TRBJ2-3	TGTGCCAGCAGATGGACAGGGACCACAGATACGCAGTATTTT	CASRWTGTTDTQYF
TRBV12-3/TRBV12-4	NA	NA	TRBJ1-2	TGTGCCAGCAGTCCCGGGACTGCAAGCGGCTACACCTTC	CASSPGTASGYTF
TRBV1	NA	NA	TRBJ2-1	TGCACCAGCAGCCCCCCACTAGCGGGGGATGAGCAGTTCTTC	CTSSPPLAGDEQFF
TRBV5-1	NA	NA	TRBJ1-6	TGCGCCAGCAGCAGCGAAGGACAACATAATTCACCCCTCCACTTT	CASSSEGQHNSPLHF
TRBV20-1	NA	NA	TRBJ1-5	TGCAGTGCTAGCGGAGTCGGGGCCCAGCATTTT	CSASGVGAQHF
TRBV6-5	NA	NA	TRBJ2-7	TGTGCCAGCCCGACTACCATTGACCACGAGCAGTACTTC	CASPTTIDHEQYF
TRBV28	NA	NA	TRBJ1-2	TGTGCCAGCATCGGAGGGTCGGGCTATGGCTACACCTTC	CASIGGSGYGYTF
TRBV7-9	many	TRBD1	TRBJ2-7	TGTGCCAGCAGCTGGACAGGGAATAACTACGAGCAGTACTTC	CASSWTGNNYEQYF
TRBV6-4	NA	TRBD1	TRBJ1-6	TGTGCCAGCAGGGGTTCGACAGGGGCGGATTCACCCCTCCACTTT	CASRGSTGADSPLHF
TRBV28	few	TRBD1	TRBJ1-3	TGTGCCAGCAGTGACCGGGACAGGGGATATGCCGTCTCTGGAAACACCATATATTTT	CASSDRDRGYAVSGNTIYF
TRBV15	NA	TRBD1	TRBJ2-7	TGTGCCACCAGCAGAACAGGACAGGGCGCCTACGAGCAGTACTTC	CATSRTGQGAYEQYF
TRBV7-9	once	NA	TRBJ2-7	TGTGCCAGCAGCTTAGAGGTAGGGGTCGAGCAGTACTTC	CASSLEVGVEQYF
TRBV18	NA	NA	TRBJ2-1	TGTGCCAGCTCACCACCTTCCACGGGGAGGCTAAATGAGCAGTTCTTC	CASSPPSTGRLNEQFF
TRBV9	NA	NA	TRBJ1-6	TGTGCCAGCAGCCCCGGGGGGGATTCCTATAATTCACCCCTCCACTTT	CASSPGGDSYNSPLHF
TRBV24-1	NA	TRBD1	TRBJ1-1	TGTGCCACCAGTGATTCGCGACAGGGGATGAACACTGAAGCTTTCTTT	CATSDSRQGMNTEAFF
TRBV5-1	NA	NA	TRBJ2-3	TGCGCCAGCAGCTTGAGCCCTTACACAGATACGCAGTATTTT	CASSLSPYTDTQYF
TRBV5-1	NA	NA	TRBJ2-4	TGCGCCAGCAGCTTGGGTGAAAAAGGGACTGCCGGCCGCATTCAGTACTTC	CASSLGEKGTAGRIQYF
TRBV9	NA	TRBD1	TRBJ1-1	TGTGCCAGCAGCGTAGAACACAGGGGCACTGAAGCTTTCTTT	CASSVEHRGTEAFF
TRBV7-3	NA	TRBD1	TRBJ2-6	TGTGCCAGCAGCTCAGGACAGGGGGTACTCTCTGGGGCCAACGTCCTGACTTTC	CASSSGQGVLSGANVLTF
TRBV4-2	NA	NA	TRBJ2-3	TGTGCCAGCAGCCAAGCCTGGCCAGATACGCAGTATTTT	CASSQAWPDTQYF
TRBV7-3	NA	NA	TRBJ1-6	TGTGCCAGCAGTTTAGACAGTCAGAATTCACCCCTCCACTTT	CASSLDSQNSPLHF
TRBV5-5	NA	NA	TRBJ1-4	TGTGCCAGCAGCCCTTCCCATCGGAATGAAAAACTGTTTTTT	CASSPSHRNEKLFF
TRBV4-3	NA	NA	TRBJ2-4	TGCGCCAGCAGCCAAGAGGCTGTAGCCAAAAACATTCAGTACTTC	CASSQEAVAKNIQYF
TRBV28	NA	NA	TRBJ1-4	TGTGCCGGAGCACAGGGTCTAAATGAAAAACTGTTTTTT	CAGAQGLNEKLFF
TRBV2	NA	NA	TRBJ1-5	TGTGCCAGCACCTGGAGTACAAATCAGCCCCAGCATTTT	CASTWSTNQPQHF
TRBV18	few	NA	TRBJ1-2	TGTGCCAGCTCACCATGGGGCAGGACATATGGCTACACCTTC	CASSPWGRTYGYTF
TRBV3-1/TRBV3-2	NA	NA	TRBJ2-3	TGTGCCAGCAGTCAGAGGAATACGCAGTATTTT	CASSQRNTQYF
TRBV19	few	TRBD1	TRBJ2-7	TGTGCCAGTAGTAGGGACAGGGGCTACGAGCAGTACTTC	CASSRDRGYEQYF
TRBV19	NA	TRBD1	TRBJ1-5	TGTGCCAGTAGGCCCGGACAGGGGAATCAGCCCCAGCATTTT	CASRPGQGNQPQHF
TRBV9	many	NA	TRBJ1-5	TGTGCCAGCAGCGTAGAGCCGGGTATGGGGCCCCAGCATTTT	CASSVEPGMGPQHF
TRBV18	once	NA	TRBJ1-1	TGTGCCAACCAAGCACCGACAGAGAACACTGAAGCTTTCTTT	CANQAPTENTEAFF
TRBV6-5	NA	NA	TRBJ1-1	TGTGCCAGCAGTTACAAGGGGGACACTGAAGCTTTCTTT	CASSYKGDTEAFF
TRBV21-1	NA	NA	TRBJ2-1	TGTGCCAGCAGCACCCCACAGAGCTCCTACAATGAGCAGTTCTTC	CASSTPQSSYNEQFF
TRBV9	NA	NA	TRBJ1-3	TGTGCCAGCAGCGCCCTGTCTGGAAACACCATATATTTT	CASSALSGNTIYF
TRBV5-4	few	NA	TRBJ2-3	TGTGCCAGCAGCTTGTTTGCGGTCACAGATACGCAGTATTTT	CASSLFAVTDTQYF
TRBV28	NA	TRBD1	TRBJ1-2	TGTGCCAGCAGTTTATTGGGACAGGGCCCTGTTTCAGGGTATGTTTCTAACTATGGCTACACCTTC	CASSLLGQGPVSGYVSNYGYTF
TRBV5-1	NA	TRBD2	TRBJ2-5	TGCGCCAGCAGCACGGGACATAGCGGGGGGGCCCGAGAGACCCAGTACTTC	CASSTGHSGGARETQYF
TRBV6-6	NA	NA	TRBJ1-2	TGTGCCAGCAGTCCCCACAGTTCCTTTAACTATGGCTACACCTTC	CASSPHSSFNYGYTF
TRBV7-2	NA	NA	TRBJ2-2	TGTGCCAGCAGCTTAGTTCCAGGGGACACCGGGGAGCTGTTTTTT	CASSLVPGDTGELFF
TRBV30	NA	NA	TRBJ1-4	TGTGCCTGGAGTGTCTGGGGGGTAGAAAAACTGTTTTTT	CAWSVWGVEKLFF
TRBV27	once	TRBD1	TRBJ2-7	TGTGCCAGCAGTTTACCTCCGGGACAGGGGAACCACGAGCAGTACTTC	CASSLPPGQGNHEQYF
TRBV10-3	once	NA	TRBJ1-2	TGTGCCACAAGCGTGCGGGTGGGGTATGGCTACACCTTC	CATSVRVGYGYTF
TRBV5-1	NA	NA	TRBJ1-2	TGCGCCAGCAGCTCCGGACTGGCCCCCGGTGGCTACACCTTC	CASSSGLAPGGYTF
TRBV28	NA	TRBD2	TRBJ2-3	TGTGCCAGCAGTTTAGGGCTAGCGGGAGGGATGGCAGATACGCAGTATTTT	CASSLGLAGGMADTQYF
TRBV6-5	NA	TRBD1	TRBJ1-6	TGTGCCAGCTCCTCCGACACAGGGGTGGGGTCACCCCTCCACTTT	CASSSDTGVGSPLHF
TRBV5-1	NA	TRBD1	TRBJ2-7	TGCGCCAGCAGAAAACGACAGGGGCGGTTCTACGAGCAGTACTTC	CASRKRQGRFYEQYF
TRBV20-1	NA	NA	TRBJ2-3	TGCAGTGCTAGTCGGACAGCTTATCATACAGATACGCAGTATTTT	CSASRTAYHTDTQYF
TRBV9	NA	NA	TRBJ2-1	TGTGCCAGCAGCGTAGGTGGGGGACTGATCAATGAGCAGTTCTTC	CASSVGGGLINEQFF
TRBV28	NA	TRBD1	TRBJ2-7	TGTGCCAGCAGTTTAAAGGGACAGGTATTCCACGAGCAGTACTTC	CASSLKGQVFHEQYF
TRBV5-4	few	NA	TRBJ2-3	TGTGCCAGCAGCTTGGACAGGGCGGGCACAGATACGCAGTATTTT	CASSLDRAGTDTQYF
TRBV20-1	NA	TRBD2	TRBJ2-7	TGCAGTGCTAGTGGGTTTAGCGGGAGAGTCGACGAGCAGTACTTC	CSASGFSGRVDEQYF
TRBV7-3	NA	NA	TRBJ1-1	TGTGCCAGCAGCTTAACATCCCTTGTGACTGAAGCTTTCTTT	CASSLTSLVTEAFF